This TCR beta chain was identified during a study of T cell changes during pregnancy in multiple sclerosis. Using immunoSEQ multiplex PCR, the repertoire was profiled, and TCRdb retains in-frame clones only, with some absent. The profile shows more than 90,000 clones, 75% to 95% of them singletons. CDR3 size: 14 residues. Germline V gene lookup returns CDR1 SEHNR and CDR2 FQNEAQ (reference sequence). Trimming removed 5 bases at V and 1 base at J, with 11 bases between. The chain has TRBV7-9 and TRBJ2-5; D possibly corresponds to TRBD1 (6 bases). Sequenced here: peripheral blood, sampled in the second trimester of pregnancy. This receptor was obtained from a female donor with multiple sclerosis, enrolled in a pregnancy study. The CDR3: CASSIGQIQETQYF. CDR3 bases: TGTGCCAGCAGCATCGGACAGATCCAAGAGACCCAGTACTTC.